The rows below give T cell receptor beta chains drawn from one sample of a study of metastatic and nonmetastatic thyroid tumors. TCRdb re-called clones via MiXCR from the PCR reads. Among 10,000 or so clones listed, under 35% were seen once. Material for sequencing was tumor tissue. These TCRs come from a female donor with papillary thyroid cancer or a benign thyroid nodule (not recorded which). Some clones in this sample may be carry-over from other donors' samples. Each CDR3 is given with its conserved first and last residue. D genes are given only for firm matches. Size is stated for part of the rows, as once, few or many counts, or as a class when the clone is expanded.

d_call: NA; clone_size: NA; v_call: TRBV6-2/TRBV6-3; j_call: TRBJ2-7; cdr3_aa: CASSYSKIPYEQYF; cdr3_nt: TGTGCCAGCAGCTACTCGAAGATCCCCTACGAGCAGTACTTC
d_call: NA; clone_size: NA; v_call: TRBV30; j_call: TRBJ2-1; cdr3_aa: CAWTRLGYNEQFF; cdr3_nt: TGTGCCTGGACCAGACTAGGATACAATGAGCAGTTCTTC
d_call: TRBD1; clone_size: medium-sized; v_call: TRBV9; j_call: TRBJ2-3; cdr3_aa: CASSAGTGGHTDTQYF; cdr3_nt: TGTGCCAGCAGCGCCGGGACAGGGGGGCACACAGATACGCAGTATTTT
d_call: NA; clone_size: many; v_call: TRBV7-8; j_call: TRBJ2-4; cdr3_aa: CASSLAGVVAKNIQYF; cdr3_nt: TGTGCCAGCAGCTTAGCGGGAGTGGTAGCCAAAAACATTCAGTACTTC
d_call: NA; clone_size: few; v_call: TRBV19; j_call: TRBJ2-2; cdr3_aa: CASSIVQGITGELFF; cdr3_nt: TGTGCCAGTAGTATCGTACAGGGAATCACCGGGGAGCTGTTTTTT
d_call: TRBD1; clone_size: few; v_call: TRBV28; j_call: TRBJ1-2; cdr3_aa: CASSPAHRGAGYTF; cdr3_nt: TGTGCCAGTAGCCCGGCGCACAGGGGAGCTGGCTACACCTTC
d_call: NA; clone_size: NA; v_call: TRBV30; j_call: TRBJ2-1; cdr3_aa: CAWGPGGYSYNEQFF; cdr3_nt: TGTGCCTGGGGGCCGGGCGGTTACTCCTACAATGAGCAGTTCTTC
d_call: TRBD1; clone_size: NA; v_call: TRBV4-1; j_call: TRBJ1-2; cdr3_aa: CASSQGTGVYGYTF; cdr3_nt: TGCGCCAGCAGCCAAGGAACAGGGGTCTATGGCTACACCTTC
d_call: TRBD1; clone_size: NA; v_call: TRBV6-1; j_call: TRBJ1-2; cdr3_aa: CASRRTGGADGYTF; cdr3_nt: TGTGCCAGCAGACGCACAGGGGGCGCGGATGGCTACACCTTC
d_call: NA; clone_size: few; v_call: TRBV28; j_call: TRBJ1-1; cdr3_aa: CAIVDSIWNTEAFF; cdr3_nt: TGTGCCATCGTAGACTCCATTTGGAACACTGAAGCTTTCTTT
d_call: NA; clone_size: NA; v_call: TRBV2; j_call: TRBJ2-7; cdr3_aa: CASSDGSTYEQYF; cdr3_nt: TGTGCCAGCAGTGACGGGTCAACCTACGAGCAGTACTTC
d_call: NA; clone_size: medium-sized; v_call: TRBV12-3/TRBV12-4; j_call: TRBJ1-1; cdr3_aa: CASSLGVLSTEAFF; cdr3_nt: TGTGCCAGCAGTTTAGGCGTCCTAAGCACTGAAGCTTTCTTT
d_call: NA; clone_size: few; v_call: TRBV12-5; j_call: TRBJ2-7; cdr3_aa: CAGGPREQIYEQYF; cdr3_nt: TGTGCTGGTGGTCCCCGTGAGCAGATCTACGAGCAGTACTTC
d_call: TRBD2; clone_size: NA; v_call: TRBV20-1; j_call: TRBJ2-1; cdr3_aa: CSARDVLSGAYNEQFF; cdr3_nt: TGCAGTGCTAGAGATGTCCTTAGCGGGGCGTACAATGAGCAGTTCTTC
d_call: NA; clone_size: NA; v_call: TRBV6-2/TRBV6-3; j_call: TRBJ2-3; cdr3_aa: CASSYSQHTDTQYF; cdr3_nt: TGTGCCAGCAGTTACTCCCAGCACACAGATACGCAGTATTTT
d_call: TRBD1; clone_size: NA; v_call: TRBV11-2; j_call: TRBJ2-5; cdr3_aa: CASSTGQGPRQETQYF; cdr3_nt: TGTGCCAGCAGCACAGGACAGGGACCTAGGCAAGAGACCCAGTACTTC
d_call: TRBD1; clone_size: medium-sized; v_call: TRBV6-5; j_call: TRBJ2-2; cdr3_aa: CASSYSVGQGTGELFF; cdr3_nt: TGTGCCAGCAGTTACTCGGTGGGACAGGGGACCGGGGAGCTGTTTTTT
d_call: NA; clone_size: NA; v_call: TRBV4-1; j_call: TRBJ1-5; cdr3_aa: CASSPIDSNQPQHF; cdr3_nt: TGCGCCAGCAGCCCAATTGATAGCAATCAGCCCCAGCATTTT
d_call: NA; clone_size: few; v_call: TRBV28; j_call: TRBJ2-3; cdr3_aa: CASSNSVDTQYF; cdr3_nt: TGTGCCAGCAGTAATTCGGTAGATACGCAGTATTTT
d_call: NA; clone_size: few; v_call: TRBV24-1; j_call: TRBJ1-1; cdr3_aa: CAVSQGNTEAFF; cdr3_nt: TGTGCCGTCTCCCAGGGGAACACTGAAGCTTTCTTT
d_call: NA; clone_size: NA; v_call: TRBV15; j_call: TRBJ2-7; cdr3_aa: CSTSREWVVWESYEQYF; cdr3_nt: TGTTCCACCAGCAGAGAGTGGGTGGTGTGGGAATCCTACGAGCAGTACTTC
d_call: NA; clone_size: medium-sized; v_call: TRBV19; j_call: TRBJ2-2; cdr3_aa: CASSIVVGGELFF; cdr3_nt: TGTGCCAGTAGTATAGTGGTGGGCGGGGAGCTGTTTTTT
d_call: NA; clone_size: medium-sized; v_call: TRBV2; j_call: TRBJ2-1; cdr3_aa: CASSAGVNEQFF; cdr3_nt: TGTGCCAGCAGTGCAGGGGTGAATGAGCAGTTCTTC
d_call: NA; clone_size: NA; v_call: TRBV5-1; j_call: TRBJ2-7; cdr3_aa: CASSGTQYEQYF; cdr3_nt: TGCGCCAGCAGCGGAACCCAGTACGAGCAGTACTTC